This T cell receptor beta chain came from a study of blood T cell repertoires in COVID-19 (dated by TCRdb to about 2020). Background for the entire study: Samples covering the acute and convalescent phases of COVID-19 were provided by collaborators in the United States, Italy and Spain. The material from the prospective study consisted of cDNA or gDNA derived from T cells, B-cell-depleted T cells, or PBMCs. The dataset comprised deeply sampled blood TCRbeta repertoires from subjects exposed to, actively infected with, or recovered from COVID-19. The repertoires were made available in a free public database intended to serve as a resource for research on the immune response to SARS-CoV-2. The samples were drawn from two sources: the first 160 participants of the ongoing ImmuneRACE study, and 1,000 to 1,500 subjects contributed by 6 global collaborators. Sample metadata almost always included a de-identified subject ID, COVID-19 status, age in years and sex. HLA class I and class II types, where available, came from metadata supplied by the sample provider rather than from assay-based typing.

Turning to this clone: Its antigen is still unknown. It has no much larger one-base neighbor in the sample; base qualities were not kept.

The immunoSEQ Assay, a bias-controlled multiplex PCR, was used to amplify TCRbeta CDR3 regions from genomic DNA. In the authors' own workflow: Nucleated cell counts per sample were estimated from amplification of reference gene primers within the assay. To quantify the absolute abundance of each unique TCRbeta CDR3 rearrangement, sequence reads were collapsed and filtered. For each sample, productive Simpson clonality was calculated as the square root of Simpson's diversity index over productive rearrangements. TCRdb took this table from immuneACCESS and kept in-frame rearrangements with V and J called. Such tables lack part of the clones; where checked against another copy, unresolved V genes explain under half of the gap, and the rest is unexplained. The V and J calls and clone size are taken from that table; D and trimming were inferred from the DNA. The sample records some 150,000 clones, 80% to 90% of which are singletons. The ten largest clonotypes hold around 2.5% of the sample.

The paper's findings and limits, for the study overall: Clinical and demographic metadata were provided uncurated, with the amount varying by source and participant.

In the germline V gene, CDR1 corresponds to SGHTA and CDR2 to FQGNSA. The germline V end is reduced by 3 bases and the J end by 7 bases; junction bases left unmatched: 5. The CDR3 goes from the cysteine to the phenylalanine over 14 residues. Just the 42-base CDR3 DNA is kept, in frame starting at base 1. Whole blood was collected in K2EDTA tubes by collaborating institutions according to the institutions' own protocols. For TCRbeta analysis, collaborator samples were shipped as frozen whole blood, as isolated PBMCs, or as DNA extracted from either sample type. The sequenced sample was peripheral blood. This chain is built from TRBV7-2 and TRBJ1-4; 7 nucleotides in the junction match TRBD1. The TCR sequence derives from a human donor with acute or convalescent COVID-19. The donor label of this sample is uncertain. CDR3 region: CASSFDRVGEKLFF. The sequenced DNA: TGTGCCAGCAGCTTTGACAGGGTTGGTGAAAAACTGTTTTTT.